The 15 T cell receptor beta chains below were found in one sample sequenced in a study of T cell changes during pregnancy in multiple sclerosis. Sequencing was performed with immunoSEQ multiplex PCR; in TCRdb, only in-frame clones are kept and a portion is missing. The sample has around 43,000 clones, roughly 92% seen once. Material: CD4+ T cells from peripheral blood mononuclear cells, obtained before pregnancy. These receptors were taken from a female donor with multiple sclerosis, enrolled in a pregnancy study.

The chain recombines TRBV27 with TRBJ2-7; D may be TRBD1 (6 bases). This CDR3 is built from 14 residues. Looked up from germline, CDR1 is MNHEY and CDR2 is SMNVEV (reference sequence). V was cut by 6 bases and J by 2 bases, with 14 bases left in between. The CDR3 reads CASSPSQGPYEQYF. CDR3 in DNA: TGTGCCAGCAGCCCATCCCAGGGGCCCTACGAGCAGTACTTC.

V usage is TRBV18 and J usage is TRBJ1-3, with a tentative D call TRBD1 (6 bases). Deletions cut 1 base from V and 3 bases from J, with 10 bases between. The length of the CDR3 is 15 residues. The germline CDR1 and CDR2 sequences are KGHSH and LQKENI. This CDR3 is CASSPQGVVGNTIYF. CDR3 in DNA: TGTGCCAGCTCACCACAGGGGGTTGTTGGAAACACCATATATTTT. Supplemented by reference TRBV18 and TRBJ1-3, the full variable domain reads NAGVMQNPRHLVRRRGQEARLRCSPMKGHSHVYWYRQLPEEGLKFMVYLQKENIIDESGMPKERFSAEFPKEGPSILRIQQVVRGDSAAYFCASSPQGVVGNTIYFGEGSWLTVV.

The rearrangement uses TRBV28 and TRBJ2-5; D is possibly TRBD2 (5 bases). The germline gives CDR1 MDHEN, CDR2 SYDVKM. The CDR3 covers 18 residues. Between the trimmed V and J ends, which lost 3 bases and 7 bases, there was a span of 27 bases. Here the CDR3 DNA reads TGTGCCAGCAGTTTTCTGGGAGTTCGTAGCGAGGAGTCAGGGACCCAGTACTTC. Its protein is CASSFLGVRSEESGTQYF.

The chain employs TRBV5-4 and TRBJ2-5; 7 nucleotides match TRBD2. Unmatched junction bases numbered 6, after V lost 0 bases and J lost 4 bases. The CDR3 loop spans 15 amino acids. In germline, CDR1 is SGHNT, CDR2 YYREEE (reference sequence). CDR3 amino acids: CASSLAGGSSETQYF. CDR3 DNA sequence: TGTGCCAGCAGCTTGGCGGGCGGGAGTTCAGAGACCCAGTACTTC.

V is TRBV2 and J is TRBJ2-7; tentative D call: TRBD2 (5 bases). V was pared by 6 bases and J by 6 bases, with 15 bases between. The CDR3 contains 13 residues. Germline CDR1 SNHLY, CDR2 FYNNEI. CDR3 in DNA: TGTGCCAGCAGCACAGAGGGAGACGGCGAGCAGTACTTC. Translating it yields CASSTEGDGEQYF.

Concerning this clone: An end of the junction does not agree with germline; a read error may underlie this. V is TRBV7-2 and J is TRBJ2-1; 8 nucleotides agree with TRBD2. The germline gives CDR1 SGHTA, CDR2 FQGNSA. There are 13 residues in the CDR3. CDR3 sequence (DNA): TGTGCCAGCAGCTTAAATCCCGGGAGGGCCACGATCTTC. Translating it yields CASSLNPGRATIF.

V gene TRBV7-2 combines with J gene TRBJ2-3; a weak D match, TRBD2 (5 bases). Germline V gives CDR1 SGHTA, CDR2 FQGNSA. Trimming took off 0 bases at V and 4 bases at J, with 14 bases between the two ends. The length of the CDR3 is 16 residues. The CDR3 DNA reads TGTGCCAGCAGCTTAGCAGTACACGGGGAAGCAGATACGCAGTATTTT. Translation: CASSLAVHGEADTQYF.

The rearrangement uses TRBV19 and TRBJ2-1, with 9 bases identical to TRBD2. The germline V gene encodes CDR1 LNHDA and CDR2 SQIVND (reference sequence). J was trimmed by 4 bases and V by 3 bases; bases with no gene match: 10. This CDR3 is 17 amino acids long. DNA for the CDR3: TGTGCCAGTAGTATTACCACCGGGCTAGCGGGGTACAATGAGCAGTTCTTC. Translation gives CASSITTGLAGYNEQFF.

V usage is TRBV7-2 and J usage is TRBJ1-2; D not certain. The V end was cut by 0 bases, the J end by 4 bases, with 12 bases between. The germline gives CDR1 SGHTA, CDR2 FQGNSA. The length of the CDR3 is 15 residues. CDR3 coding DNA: TGTGCCAGCAGCTTAGCGCAGGTGGCCGGCTATGGCTACACCTTC. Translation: CASSLAQVAGYGYTF.

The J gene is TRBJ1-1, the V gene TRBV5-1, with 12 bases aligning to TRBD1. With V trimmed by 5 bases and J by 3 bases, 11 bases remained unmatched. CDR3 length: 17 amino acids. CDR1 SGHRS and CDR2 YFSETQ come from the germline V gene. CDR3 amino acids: CASRTGQGALVDTEAFF. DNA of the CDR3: TGCGCCAGCAGGACGGGACAGGGGGCATTGGTGGACACTGAAGCTTTCTTT.

Here the CDR3 DNA reads TGTGCCAGCAGTATAACCGGGACAGGGAGGAATCAGCCCCAGCATTTT. The encoded protein is CASSITGTGRNQPQHF. J is TRBJ1-5 and V is TRBV28; 9 bases fit TRBD1. Germline V gene data show CDR1 as MDHEN and CDR2 as SYDVKM. The J segment lost 4 bases and the V segment lost 5 bases, leaving 9 bases of the junction unmatched. The CDR3 loop spans 16 amino acids.

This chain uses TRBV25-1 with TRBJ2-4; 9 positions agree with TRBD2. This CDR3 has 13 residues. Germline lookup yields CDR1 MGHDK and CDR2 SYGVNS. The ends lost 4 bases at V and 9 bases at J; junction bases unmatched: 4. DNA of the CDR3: TGTGCCAGCAGTGGCGGGACTAGCAGCATTCAGTACTTC. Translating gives CASSGGTSSIQYF.

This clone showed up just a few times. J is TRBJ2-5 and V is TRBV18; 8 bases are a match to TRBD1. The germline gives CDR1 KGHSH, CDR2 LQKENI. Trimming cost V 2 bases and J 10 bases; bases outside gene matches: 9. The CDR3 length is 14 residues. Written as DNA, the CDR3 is TGTGCCAGCTCACCATCGGCCAGGGGGCAAGACCAGTACTTC. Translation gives CASSPSARGQDQYF.

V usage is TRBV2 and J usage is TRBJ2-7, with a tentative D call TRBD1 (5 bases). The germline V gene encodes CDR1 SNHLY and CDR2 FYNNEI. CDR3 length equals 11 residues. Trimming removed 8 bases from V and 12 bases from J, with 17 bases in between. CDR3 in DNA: TGTGCCAGCCCCGTGGGCAGGGATCGGTACTTC. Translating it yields CASPVGRDRYF.

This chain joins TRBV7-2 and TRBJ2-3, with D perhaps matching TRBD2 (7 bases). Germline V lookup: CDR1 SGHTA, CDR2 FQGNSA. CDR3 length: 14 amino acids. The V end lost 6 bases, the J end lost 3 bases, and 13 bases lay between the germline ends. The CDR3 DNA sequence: TGTGCCAGCAGTCAGGGGAGGGGGACAGATACGCAGTATTTT. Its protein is CASSQGRGTDTQYF. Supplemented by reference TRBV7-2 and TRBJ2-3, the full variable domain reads GAGVSQSPSNKVTEKGKDVELRCDPISGHTALYWYRQSLGQGLEFLIYFQGNSAPDKSGLPSDRFSAERTGGSVSTLTIQRTQQEDSAVYLCASSQGRGTDTQYFGPGTRLTVL.